The present T cell receptor beta chain was sequenced within a study of CD8+ T cells in alopecia areata. Study in general: Treated patients swallowed 5 to 10 mg of oral tofacitinib twice daily. The protocol delivered tofacitinib for 6 to 18 months, then withdrew it for 6 months.

Described treatment: oral pan-JAK inhibitor, 5-10 mg twice daily. Comment on this clone: Its target is not known.

Germline CDR1 is SGHTA and CDR2 is FQGNSA. V was trimmed by 6 bases and J by 6 bases, leaving 18 bases between them. The CDR3 contains 15 residues. The authors extracted RNA and reverse transcribed it into cDNA as the sequencing template. Only in-frame clones appear in the TCRdb table, and some are missing; sequencing was by immunoSEQ multiplex PCR. The table lists 200,000 to 250,000 clones, 66% of them singletons, with 1.2% in the top ten. Study-level results: Sharing of TCR sequences between patients (possibly for HLA-related reasons) was less clear than in mice. One nonresponder makes the tie between baseline CD8+ expansion and response uncertain.

Sequenced material: CD4+ T cells sorted from blood, taken between weeks 43 and 45, from a patient treated with tofacitinib. The V gene is TRBV7-2, the J gene TRBJ2-1; possibly TRBD2 for D (6 bases). The receptor was derived from a human donor with alopecia areata. In DNA, the CDR3 is TGTGCCAGCAGAAGTTTCCCGGGAGTGACCAATGAGCAGTTCTTC. Protein product: CASRSFPGVTNEQFF.